Presented here are 30 T cell receptor beta chains from one specimen sequenced in a study of T-cell memory formation after mild COVID-19. Each CDR3 protein gets one entry after TCRdb re-called the 5' RACE reads with MiXCR. The table records some 150,000 distinct CDR3 sequences, around 21% of them present only once. Sample: PBMCs or a T cell subset sorted from them (not recorded which). The origin of the receptors is an adult woman who had mild COVID-19 (a few samples of this study predate the infection). Cell type and time point are not known.

A few counts support this clonotype. The V gene is TRBV5-5, the J gene TRBJ1-1, with 7 bases identical to TRBD1. V shed 3 bases, J shed 0 bases, and the junction held 11 bases outside the gene matches. CDR1 SGHKS and CDR2 YYEKEE come from the germline V gene (reference sequence). This CDR3 is 17 amino acids long. The CDR3 sequence: CASSYRGRGGMNTEAFF. DNA of the CDR3: TGTGCCAGCAGCTACAGGGGCCGGGGAGGGATGAACACTGAAGCTTTCTTT.

V gene TRBV11-2 combines with J gene TRBJ2-5; TRBD2 matches 8 bases. Per germline, CDR1 SGHAT and CDR2 FQNNGV. The CDR3 has 15 residues. J gave up 5 bases and V 5 bases, and 10 bases lay outside the gene matches. The CDR3 spells CASSLLAAQGETQYF. For the CDR3, the DNA is TGTGCCAGCAGCCTACTAGCGGCCCAGGGGGAGACCCAGTACTTC.

The chain joins TRBV6-2 or TRBV6-3 to TRBJ2-7, with D perhaps matching TRBD1 or TRBD2 (5 bases each). The CDR3 is 16 residues long. The germline gives CDR1 MNHEY, CDR2 SVGEGT. Between the trimmed V and J ends, which lost 2 bases and 2 bases, there was a span of 16 bases. The CDR3 spells CASSYGDHYTPYEQYF. The CDR3 bases are TGTGCCAGCAGTTACGGGGACCATTACACACCCTACGAGCAGTACTTC.

This clonotype has more than one count but fewer than ten. The rearrangement links TRBV3-1 to TRBJ2-1; TRBD2 matches 8 bases. The CDR3 spans 16 residues. Germline V gene lookup returns CDR1 LGHDT and CDR2 YNNKEL (reference sequence). V dropped 1 base and J dropped 7; count of bases not matched to a gene: 9. The CDR3 bases are TGTGCCAGCAGCCAAGTTCTCCTAGCGGGTGGGAATGAGCAGTTCTTC. It translates to CASSQVLLAGGNEQFF.

Only a few counts were recorded for this clonotype. The CDR3 DNA is TGCGCCAGCAGCTTGGGGACAGGGGGCGCAGATACGCAGTATTTT. Protein sequence: CASSLGTGGADTQYF. The chain uses TRBV5-1 and TRBJ2-3; 11 bases agree with TRBD1. V was clipped by 0 bases and J by 4 bases; unmatched bases: 1. In germline, CDR1 is SGHRS, CDR2 YFSETQ. This CDR3 contains 15 residues.

This clonotype was detected only a few times. The chain carries TRBV7-2 and TRBJ1-5, with D maybe TRBD1 (5 bases). Trimming left V 7 bases short and J 2 bases short, with 9 bases between. The CDR3 has 13 amino acids. Germline CDR1 and CDR2: SGHTA and FQGNSA. CDR3 in amino acids: CASKGYGNQPQHF. The CDR3 nucleotides read TGTGCCAGCAAGGGGTATGGCAATCAGCCCCAGCATTTT. The variable domain in full, with the rest retrieved from reference TRBV7-2 and TRBJ1-5, is GAGVSQSPSNKVTEKGKDVELRCDPISGHTALYWYRQSLGQGLEFLIYFQGNSAPDKSGLPSDRFSAERTGGSVSTLTIQRTQQEDSAVYLCASKGYGNQPQHFGDGTRLSIL.

The chain couples TRBV5-1 to TRBJ2-3, with 8 bases fitting TRBD1. The CDR3 sequence is 14 residues long. V lost 3 bases to trimming and J lost 2 bases; unmatched junction nucleotides: 2. The germline V gene has CDR1 SGHRS and CDR2 YFSETQ. This chain's CDR3 is CASSWTGTTDTQYF. The DNA of the CDR3 is TGCGCCAGCAGCTGGACAGGGACCACAGATACGCAGTATTTT.

This clonotype was detected only a few times. The chain combines TRBV15 with TRBJ2-3; D may be TRBD1 (6 bases). Germline V lookup: CDR1 LNHNV, CDR2 YYDKDF (reference sequence). V was trimmed by 2 bases and J by 5 bases, leaving 8 bases between them. CDR3 length equals 13 residues. CDR3 residues: CATSRRQEDTQYF. CDR3 coding DNA: TGTGCCACCAGCAGAAGACAGGAAGATACGCAGTATTTT.

The rearrangement uses TRBV7-9 and TRBJ1-6, with D perhaps matching TRBD1 (6 bases). CDR1 and CDR2 from the germline V gene are SEHNR and FQNEAQ (reference sequence). Trimming removed 5 bases at V and 10 bases at J, with 18 bases between. This CDR3 is built from 15 residues. The chain's CDR3 is CASSGLQGRHSPLHF. CDR3 nucleotides: TGTGCCAGCAGCGGATTGCAGGGGAGGCACTCACCCCTCCACTTT.

The gene calls are TRBV6-6 and TRBJ1-6; D not certain. The germline gives CDR1 MNHNY, CDR2 SVGAGI (reference sequence). The CDR3 length is 13 residues. V shed 6 bases and J shed 8 bases, with 11 bases lying between them. The DNA for the CDR3 is TGTGCCAGCAGGGGCCAGGAATATTCACCCCTCCACTTT. Its protein product is CASRGQEYSPLHF.

The chain couples TRBV24-1 to TRBJ1-3; perhaps TRBD1 as D (6 bases). Per germline, CDR1 KGHDR and CDR2 SFDVKD. The CDR3 covers 16 residues. Trimming shortened V by 7 bases and J by 0 bases, and 15 bases separated the two germline ends. CDR3 sequence reads: CATSPSGGGSGNTIYF. In DNA form, the CDR3 reads TGTGCCACCAGCCCCTCCGGGGGCGGCTCTGGAAACACCATATATTTT.

This clonotype was counted a few times. This chain uses TRBV7-3 with TRBJ2-7, with TRBD2 identical over 7 bases. The CDR3 consists of 14 residues. V gave up 2 bases and J gave up 6 bases; unmatched junction bases: 7. The V gene's germline CDR1 is SGHTA and CDR2 FQGTGA. The CDR3, as DNA: TGTGCCAGCAGCTTAGAGATAGGGAGGGCCGAGCAGTACTTC. Amino acid sequence: CASSLEIGRAEQYF.

This clonotype appeared a few times. DNA of the CDR3: TGTGCCATCAGTGTTTTGGCGGGAGACGAGCAGTACTTC. Amino acids: CAISVLAGDEQYF. The rearrangement uses TRBV10-3 and TRBJ2-7; 7 bases map to TRBD2. V trimming: 4 bases; J trimming: 5 bases; junction bases outside the gene matches: 5. The CDR3 is 13 amino acids. CDR1 and CDR2 from the germline V gene are ENHRY and SYGVKD.

This clonotype showed up just a few times. The rearrangement links TRBV5-1 to TRBJ2-5, with D tentatively TRBD1 or TRBD2 (6 bases each). The V and J ends lost 7 bases and 5 bases respectively, with 18 bases between them. CDR1 and CDR2 (germline): SGHRS, YFSETQ. The CDR3 consists of 14 residues. Here the CDR3 reads CASGRGGRLETQYF. CDR3 DNA sequence: TGCGCCAGCGGTCGAGGGGGGCGGTTGGAGACCCAGTACTTC.

This clonotype was seen a single time. The V call is TRBV20-1, the J call TRBJ2-4; 7 nucleotides line up with TRBD1. The CDR3 loop spans 11 amino acids. V shed 7 bases and J 9 bases; nucleotides not matched to a gene: 6. The V gene's germline CDR1 is DFQATT and CDR2 SNEGSKA (reference sequence). CDR3 loop: CSVVDRVIQYF. The DNA of the CDR3 is TGCAGTGTAGTCGACAGGGTCATTCAGTACTTC.

V and J are TRBV11-2 and TRBJ2-5, with 8 bases that match TRBD2. V was clipped by 5 bases and J by 1 base; unmatched bases: 9. The CDR3 covers 16 residues. The germline V gene has CDR1 SGHAT and CDR2 FQNNGV. The CDR3 spells CASSRGGPMSQETQYF. CDR3 DNA: TGTGCCAGCAGCCGCGGGGGGCCGATGAGCCAAGAGACCCAGTACTTC.

The sample holds many counts of this clonotype. The chain recombines TRBV20-1 with TRBJ1-5, with D tentatively TRBD1 (6 bases). The CDR3 extends over 14 amino acids. Germline lookup yields CDR1 DFQATT and CDR2 SNEGSKA (reference sequence). V lost 5 bases to trimming and J lost 7 bases, with 18 bases between them. The CDR3 loop reads CSAPAQGPKQPQHF. The CDR3 nucleotides are TGCAGTGCTCCCGCGCAGGGGCCGAAGCAGCCCCAGCATTTT.

This clonotype was seen more than once but under ten times. V usage is TRBV3-1 and J usage is TRBJ2-6; tentatively, D is TRBD2 (5 bases). The CDR3 length is 17 residues. CDR1 is LGHDT and CDR2 is YNNKEL in the germline V gene (reference sequence). V was clipped by 4 bases and J by 0 bases, with 13 bases between them. In DNA, the CDR3 is TGTGCCAGCAGCCGACCCCCTGACTACTCTGGGGCCAACGTCCTGACTTTC. Translated, it gives CASSRPPDYSGANVLTF.

The chain joins TRBV21-1 to TRBJ2-6; the table assigns TRBD1, which was not confirmed against the DNA. TRBV21-1 has pseudogene status. The CDR3 length is 18 residues. CDR3 loop: CASSKRRDRVVGANVLTF. CDR3 bases: TGTGCCAGCAGCAAAAGGCGGGACAGGGTAGTCGGGGCCAACGTCCTGACTTTC.

The chain links TRBV20-1 to TRBJ2-3; D perhaps matches TRBD2 (5 bases). Trimming took 6 bases from V and 5 from J, leaving 15 bases between them. The CDR3 has 13 amino acids. Germline lookup yields CDR1 DFQATT and CDR2 SNEGSKA (reference sequence). CDR3 loop: CSARRPSGDTQYF. DNA of the CDR3: TGCAGTGCCCGACGCCCCAGCGGAGATACGCAGTATTTT.

The gene calls are TRBV4-3 and TRBJ2-2; D gene uncertain. The length of the CDR3 is 16 residues. In germline, CDR1 is LGHNA, CDR2 YSLEER. V was trimmed by 4 bases and J by 1 base, leaving 13 bases between them. This CDR3 reads CASSPLEVENTGELFF. For the CDR3, the DNA is TGCGCCAGCAGCCCCCTAGAGGTCGAGAACACCGGGGAGCTGTTTTTT.

This clonotype was picked up a small number of times. The chain couples TRBV7-2 to TRBJ2-1, with 10 bases aligning to TRBD2. The CDR3 loop spans 16 amino acids. With V trimmed by 6 bases and J by 1 base, 6 bases remained unmatched. CDR1 and CDR2 (germline): SGHTA, FQGNSA. The CDR3 region has the DNA TGTGCCAGCAGTATGACTAGCGGGCTTTCCTACAATGAGCAGTTCTTC. Protein product: CASSMTSGLSYNEQFF.

This sequence joins TRBV18 and TRBJ2-7; perhaps TRBD2 as D (6 bases). V lost 8 bases and J 2 bases, leaving 16 bases between the germline ends. There are 14 residues in the CDR3. Germline V CDR1 and CDR2: KGHSH, LQKENI. The CDR3 DNA reads as TGTGCCAGCCGTCTTAGTGGAGGGGCCTACGAGCAGTACTTC. Its protein product is CASRLSGGAYEQYF.

The table lists this clonotype with many counts. In nucleotides, the CDR3 is TGCAGTGCTATGGGGGGGAGGGTTCCCTACGAGCAGTACTTC. Amino acid sequence: CSAMGGRVPYEQYF. The chain couples TRBV20-1 to TRBJ2-7; TRBD2 matches 7 bases. The germline V gene has CDR1 DFQATT and CDR2 SNEGSKA (reference sequence). This CDR3 is 14 amino acids long. Germline trimming cut 4 bases from V and 2 bases from J; bases unmatched to any gene: 8.

The chain links TRBV7-8 to TRBJ2-7; D possibly corresponds to TRBD1 (5 bases). V lost 1 base to trimming and J lost 4 bases, with 17 bases between them. CDR1 is SGHVS, CDR2 FQNEAQ, per germline. The CDR3 runs to 16 residues. CDR3 region: CASSLEGWGLTYEQYF. CDR3 nucleotides: TGTGCCAGCAGCTTAGAGGGCTGGGGCCTTACGTACGAGCAGTACTTC.

This clonotype was detected a few times. The chain carries TRBV7-2 and TRBJ1-2; 7 bases line up with TRBD1. CDR3 length: 14 residues. Germline trimming cut 5 bases from V and 0 bases from J; bases unmatched to any gene: 3. Germline assignment: CDR1 SGHTA and CDR2 FQGNSA. CDR3: CASSLGGTNYGYTF. In DNA, the CDR3 is TGTGCCAGCAGCCTAGGGGGCACTAACTATGGCTACACCTTC.

This clonotype was detected a few times. The chain carries TRBV3-1 and TRBJ2-5; 9 bases are a match to TRBD2. V lost 0 bases, J lost 5 bases, and 4 bases stayed unmatched. The CDR3 runs to 15 residues. Germline loops: CDR1 LGHDT, CDR2 YNNKEL (reference sequence). The CDR3 nucleotides are TGTGCCAGCAGCCAAGAGGGACTAGCATGGGAGACCCAGTACTTC. It translates to CASSQEGLAWETQYF.

This clonotype was detected a few times. The rearrangement uses TRBV30 and TRBJ2-1; 7 nucleotides match TRBD1. The CDR3 contains 14 residues. V was pared by 5 bases and J by 2 bases, with 6 bases of the junction left unmatched. The germline V gene encodes CDR1 GTSNPN and CDR2 SVGIG (reference sequence). DNA for the CDR3: TGTGCCTGGTCTCCGGGACAGACCTACAATGAGCAGTTCTTC. It specifies CAWSPGQTYNEQFF.

V is TRBV6-5 and J is TRBJ2-1, with 9 bases aligning to TRBD2. V lost 0 bases and J lost 6; bases outside the gene matches: 3. There are 15 residues in the CDR3. The germline V gene has CDR1 MNHEY and CDR2 SVGAGI. CDR3 sequence reads: CASSYSSGRSNEQFF. The CDR3 DNA reads as TGTGCCAGCAGTTACTCGAGCGGGAGGTCCAATGAGCAGTTCTTC.

This clonotype was picked up a small number of times. This sequence joins TRBV12-3 or TRBV12-4 and TRBJ2-7; 8 bases agree with TRBD1. The CDR3 sequence is 14 residues long. V was pared by 7 bases and J by 3 bases, with 8 bases of the junction left unmatched. CDR3 in amino acids: CASTPGDRGYEQYF. The DNA for the CDR3 is TGTGCCAGCACTCCCGGCGACAGGGGCTACGAGCAGTACTTC.